The T cell receptor (beta chain) under discussion was sequenced for a study of identifying expanded T cells in peripheral blood. Collection occurred without any documented infections or immune events in donors. Study-wide results and caveats: Clone count variance between roughly two-week samples rose with total template count. Differentially abundant clones: 0.95 to 1.5 between replicates, about 17 at 2 to 3 weeks, around 20 at four.

Sequencing used immunoSEQ multiplex PCR; TCRdb keeps in-frame clones, though not all of them. The sample includes more than 45,000 clones, approximately 89% seen only once; the top ten take about 3.7%. Comment on this clone: The antigen is unknown.

The CDR3 has 16 amino acids. The germline gives CDR1 MDHEN, CDR2 SYDVKM. Trimming took 6 bases from V and 6 from J, leaving 20 bases between them. The TCR originated in a person aged 18 to 75 in good health. The chain couples TRBV28 to TRBJ2-2, with a tentative D call TRBD1 (6 bases). Sequencing was done on a sample of blood. The CDR3 sequence is CASSSTGTFRSGELFF. The CDR3 DNA follows: TGTGCCAGCAGCTCCACAGGGACCTTTAGATCCGGGGAGCTGTTTTTT.